The 11 T cell receptor beta chains presented below share a single source sample, sequenced in a study of blood T cells in healthy people across ages. It was with a sample-barcoded 5' primer and a J-beta primer mix that a second PCR of about 6 to 12 cycles was run. TCRdb fed the 5' RACE reads into MiXCR, producing one record per CDR3 protein. The sample holds fewer than 950,000 distinct CDR3 sequences, roughly 34% seen once. The sample was blood. These receptors all stem from a man aged 18-30 years in good health.

Note on this clonotype: A read error may produce the germline difference seen at one junction end. V gene TRBV7-2 combines with J gene TRBJ1-2; D is ambiguous. The V gene's germline CDR1 is SGHTA and CDR2 FQGNSA. The CDR3 extends over 16 amino acids. CDR3 amino acids: CASSTFRRTDNDGYTF. CDR3 bases: TGTGCCAGCAGCACTTTTCGACGGACCGATAACGATGGCTACACCTTC.

The sample holds many counts of this clonotype. The gene calls are TRBV20-1 and TRBJ2-4; 8 nucleotides match TRBD1. CDR3 length: 13 amino acids. V trimming: 6 bases; J trimming: 8 bases; junction bases outside the gene matches: 9. Germline V gene data show CDR1 as DFQATT and CDR2 as SNEGSKA (reference sequence). CDR3 region: CSANGQGADIQYF. CDR3 nucleotide sequence: TGCAGTGCAAACGGACAGGGTGCCGACATTCAGTACTTC.

This clonotype has only a few counts. V is TRBV28 and J is TRBJ2-3; tentatively, D is TRBD2 (6 bases). Looked up from germline, CDR1 is MDHEN and CDR2 is SYDVKM. This CDR3 is 15 amino acids long. V gave up 6 bases and J gave up 2 bases, with 15 bases separating them. CDR3 amino acids: CASRNRDSNTDTQYF. CDR3 bases: TGTGCCAGCAGAAACCGGGACTCGAACACAGATACGCAGTATTTT.

This clonotype was detected once. This chain joins TRBV25-1 and TRBJ1-2; 9 bases are a match to TRBD1. J was trimmed by 8 bases and V by 4 bases; bases with no gene match: 2. CDR3 length equals 12 residues. CDR1 is MGHDK, CDR2 SYGVNS, per germline. Written as DNA, the CDR3 is TGTGCCAGCAGTGGGGACAGGGTGGGCTACACCTTC. It is translated as CASSGDRVGYTF.

Regarding this clonotype: Since a much larger clone is just one base distant, this may be a read error. V gene TRBV7-2 combines with J gene TRBJ2-1, with a tentative D call TRBD2 (5 bases). Trimming removed 5 bases at V and 13 bases at J, with 15 bases between. CDR1 is SGHTA and CDR2 is FQGNSA in the germline V gene. The CDR3 is 12 residues long. CDR3 DNA: TGTGCCAGCAGCCGTTCAAGGGAGACCCAGTTCTTC. This translates into CASSRSRETQFF.

The chain joins TRBV5-6 to TRBJ2-1; 9 bases fit TRBD2. Losses at the gene ends were 4 bases for V and 10 bases for J; bases not matched to a gene: 9. Germline CDR1 SGHDT, CDR2 YYEEEE. The CDR3 consists of 14 residues. In nucleotides, the CDR3 is TGTGCCAGCAGCCTCGGGACTAGCCGTCGCGAGCAGTTCTTC. Translated, it gives CASSLGTSRREQFF.

This clonotype was counted once. Compared with germline, one end of the junction differs, possibly owing to a read error. This chain joins TRBV7-8 and TRBJ2-7; D is possibly TRBD2 (6 bases). The J call may be in error: the DNA end matches TRBJ2-4 better. The germline gives CDR1 SGHVS, CDR2 FQNEAQ. The CDR3 runs 14 residues. CDR3 sequence: CTSSLGGAKNIQYF. The DNA of the CDR3 is TGTACCAGCAGCTTGGGGGGAGCCAAAAACATTCAGTACTTC.

This chain uses TRBV13 with TRBJ1-2, with D unclear. CDR1 PRHDT and CDR2 FYEKMQ come from the germline V gene (reference sequence). The V and J ends lost 4 bases and 5 bases respectively, with 14 bases between them. The CDR3 has 14 residues. Here the CDR3 DNA reads TGTGCCAGCAGCTCGGCCGAGGGATCATATGGCTACACCTTC. Residues: CASSSAEGSYGYTF.

This chain uses TRBV25-1 with TRBJ1-2, with no clear D. Germline-derived CDR1 and CDR2 are MGHDK and SYGVNS. The CDR3 runs to 13 residues. Deletions cut 3 bases from V and 8 bases from J, with 13 bases between. CDR3 sequence (DNA): TGTGCCAGCAGTGATGGCTGGGTGAGAGGCTACACCTTC. Its translation is CASSDGWVRGYTF.

The chain uses TRBV4-2 and TRBJ2-3; perhaps TRBD2 as D (5 bases). Germline V gene lookup returns CDR1 LGHNA and CDR2 YNFKEQ. The CDR3 contains 15 residues. Deletions cut 1 base from V and 5 bases from J, with 13 bases between. CDR3 in amino acids: CASSQGKIEGDTQYF. The CDR3 region has the DNA TGTGCCAGCAGCCAAGGAAAAATAGAGGGAGATACGCAGTATTTT.

This clonotype was seen at least ten times. This rearrangement joins TRBV10-3 to TRBJ2-6; D perhaps matches TRBD1 (6 bases). Germline V gives CDR1 ENHRY, CDR2 SYGVKD. V was shortened by 5 bases and J by 0 bases, with 17 bases between the two germline ends. This CDR3 is built from 18 residues. The CDR3 is CAISTGHRPISGANVLTF. The DNA for the CDR3 is TGTGCCATCAGTACGGGACATAGACCTATCTCTGGGGCCAACGTCCTGACTTTC.